This passage covers 12 T cell receptor beta chains from one sample sequenced in a study of T cell changes during pregnancy in multiple sclerosis. TCRdb keeps only in-frame clones here, not all; method: immunoSEQ multiplex PCR. The sample lists about 120,000 clones; approximately 90% were seen once. Material: peripheral blood, obtained in the third trimester of pregnancy. These receptors all stem from a female donor with multiple sclerosis, enrolled in a pregnancy study.

This chain uses TRBV5-1 with TRBJ2-3; the match to TRBD2 covers 12 bases. From germline, CDR1 is SGHRS and CDR2 YFSETQ. There are 14 residues in the CDR3. V was clipped by 7 bases and J by 1 base; unmatched bases: 1. The CDR3 is CASRLAGGTDTQYF. CDR3 DNA: TGCGCCAGCCGACTAGCGGGGGGCACAGATACGCAGTATTTT.

The chain couples TRBV5-1 to TRBJ1-4; TRBD1 matches at 7 bases. The germline CDR1 and CDR2 sequences are SGHRS and YFSETQ. This CDR3 spans 15 amino acids. J lost 3 bases, V lost 2 bases, and 4 bases had no gene match. DNA for the CDR3: TGCGCCAGCAGCTTACGACAGGGCCCTAATGAAAAACTGTTTTTT. This gives the protein CASSLRQGPNEKLFF.

This chain connects TRBV7-2 to TRBJ2-7, with a weak D call TRBD1 (6 bases). CDR1 is SGHTA and CDR2 is FQGNSA in the germline V gene. The length of the CDR3 is 14 residues. The V gene lost 5 bases and the J gene lost 6 bases, with 17 bases spanning the gap. CDR3 nucleotides: TGTGCCAGCAGCAGAACGCAGGGGATTAGCGAGCAGTACTTC. Translating it yields CASSRTQGISEQYF.

The chain employs TRBV29-1 and TRBJ1-1; unclear D gene. V lost 4 bases and J 1 base, leaving 19 bases between the germline ends. Germline CDR1 and CDR2: SQVTM and ANQGSEA. The CDR3 loop spans 16 amino acids. This chain's CDR3 is CSVGGRRAGGNTEAFF. The DNA for the CDR3 is TGCAGCGTTGGAGGCAGGCGTGCGGGTGGGAACACTGAAGCTTTCTTT. The full variable domain, with the rest looked up from reference TRBV29-1 and TRBJ1-1, is SAVISQKPSRDICQRGTSLTIQCQVDSQVTMMFWYRQQPGQSLTLIATANQGSEATYESGFVIDKFPISRPNLTFSTLTVSNMSPEDSSIYLCSVGGRRAGGNTEAFFGQGTRLTVV.

As for this clone: The sample has other DNA sequences that encode this CDR3 too. The CDR3, as DNA: TGTGCCAGCAGCTTATCGGGCTACGAGCAGTACTTC. Translated: CASSLSGYEQYF. The rearrangement joins TRBV7-9 to TRBJ2-7; D is uncertain. The germline V and J ends were trimmed by 2 bases and 3 bases, with 5 bases remaining between them. The CDR3 extends over 12 amino acids. CDR1 is SEHNR and CDR2 is FQNEAQ in the germline V gene (reference sequence).

This clone was detected once. The chain combines TRBV7-9 with TRBJ2-5; possible D gene TRBD1, 5 bases. The CDR3 runs 14 residues. Germline CDR1 is SEHNR and CDR2 is FQNEAQ (reference sequence). With 5 bases removed from V and 2 bases from J, the gap between germline ends came to 12 bases. For the CDR3, the DNA is TGTGCCAGCAGCGACGTAGGGGTACAAGAGACCCAGTACTTC. Translated: CASSDVGVQETQYF. Full variable domain (missing parts from reference TRBV7-9 and TRBJ2-5): DTGVSQNPRHKITKRGQNVTFRCDPISEHNRLYWYRQTLGQGPEFLTYFQNEAQLEKSRLLSDRFSAERPKGSFSTLEIQRTEQGDSAMYLCASSDVGVQETQYFGPGTRLLVL.

V and J are TRBV27 and TRBJ2-1, with TRBD2 identical over 11 bases. The germline V gene encodes CDR1 MNHEY and CDR2 SMNVEV (reference sequence). CDR3 size: 16 residues. The junction had 3 bases not matched to a gene; V was cut back by 2 bases and J by 3 bases. The chain's CDR3 is CASSLTSGSFYNEQFF. The CDR3 DNA sequence: TGTGCCAGCAGTTTAACTAGCGGGAGTTTCTACAATGAGCAGTTCTTC.

The chain employs TRBV15 and TRBJ1-4; a weak D match, TRBD1 (5 bases). CDR1 and CDR2 (germline): LNHNV, YYDKDF (reference sequence). V lost 1 base and J lost 7, with 19 bases in between. The CDR3 runs 17 residues. CDR3 coding DNA: TGTGCCACCAGCAGAGCTCTCCGGGCAGGGTCCAGTGAAAAACTGTTTTTT. This sequence encodes CATSRALRAGSSEKLFF.

This chain joins TRBV10-1 and TRBJ1-1; unclear D gene. The ends were cut back, 2 bases at V and 1 base at J, with 14 bases in the middle. Germline V gene lookup returns CDR1 WNHNN and CDR2 SYGVQD (reference sequence). This CDR3 comprises 16 residues. CDR3 loop: CASSEIRGWQNTEAFF. CDR3 DNA: TGCGCCAGCAGTGAGATCCGCGGATGGCAGAACACTGAAGCTTTCTTT.

The chain uses TRBV6-1 and TRBJ2-7, with D possibly being TRBD1 (6 bases). The CDR3 has 15 amino acids. V was cut by 4 bases and J by 4 bases, with 17 bases left in between. Germline CDR1 is MNHNS and CDR2 is SASEGT. CDR3 in amino acids: CASSVVGTNNYEQYF. The CDR3 DNA follows: TGTGCCAGCAGTGTAGTTGGGACAAACAATTACGAGCAGTACTTC.

This clone was found a few times. J is TRBJ2-1 and V is TRBV6-5, with 8 nucleotides matching TRBD1. Germline V gene lookup returns CDR1 MNHEY and CDR2 SVGAGI. V shed 6 bases and J 8 bases; nucleotides not matched to a gene: 12. The CDR3 covers 15 residues. The CDR3: CASSPGGPGSHEQFF. In nucleotides, the CDR3 is TGTGCCAGCAGCCCAGGGGGCCCGGGGTCCCATGAGCAGTTCTTC.

This clone was detected only once. The V gene is TRBV19, the J gene TRBJ2-4; D is perhaps TRBD2 (7 bases). The V end was cut by 1 base, the J end by 9 bases, with 13 bases between. Germline V CDR1 and CDR2: LNHDA, SQIVND (reference sequence). The CDR3 is 14 residues long. The DNA of the CDR3 is TGTGCCAGTAGTATAGCAGAGGGGGGGGGCATTCAGTACTTC. It codes for CASSIAEGGGIQYF.